Listed below are T cell receptor beta chains from one sample, sequenced in a study of T cell responses to AZD1222 COVID-19 vaccine. Profiling relied on immunoSEQ multiplex PCR, and the TCRdb table lists in-frame clones only, not all of them. The sample lists some 130,000 clones; about 93% were seen once. The sample consisted of peripheral blood, taken on day 0 of AZD1222 vaccination. The receptors here all came from an adult in good health. Each CDR3 is given with its conserved first and last residue.

len	v_gene	j_gene	CDR3aa
13	TRBV29-1	TRBJ2-3	CSVGRGQTDTQYF
17	TRBV4-1	TRBJ2-7	CASSPIMTSGDLYEQYF
14	TRBV2	TRBJ1-2	CASRPSSANYGYTF
14	TRBV4-1	TRBJ2-7	CASSQGDRRNEQYF
11	TRBV20-1	TRBJ2-7	CSPRVAYEQYF
16	TRBV7-6	TRBJ2-7	CASSLAPGGSSYEQYF
15	TRBV5-5	TRBJ1-1	CASSLGQVMNTEAFF
14	TRBV11-2	TRBJ2-2	CASSFTGDTGELFF
14	TRBV5-4	TRBJ1-2	CASRLDRGAYGYTF
16	TRBV5-1	TRBJ2-3	CASSPGFGGRTDTQYF
14	TRBV5-1	TRBJ1-2	CASSTGGANYGYTF
13	TRBV29-1	TRBJ2-2	CSVGVGDTGELFF
13	TRBV12-3/TRBV12-4	TRBJ1-1	CASSLGAGAEAFF
13	TRBV6-5	TRBJ1-4	CASDRGNNEKLFF
16	TRBV10-2	TRBJ2-3	CASSQSETSHTDTQYF
16	TRBV6-1	TRBJ1-2	CASSEAGGGANYGYTF
19	TRBV12-2	TRBJ1-5	CASRFNGGTGNYSNQPQHF
17	TRBV3-1/TRBV3-2	TRBJ2-5	CASSQGPTGLQGETQYF
15	TRBV4-1	TRBJ1-1	CASSQTQQGAVGAFF
17	TRBV7-6	TRBJ2-6	CASSSLALRTGANVLTF
13	TRBV27	TRBJ1-5	CASSWEPSQPQHF
16	TRBV9	TRBJ1-4	CASSPSLGGTNEKLFF
18	TRBV19	TRBJ2-3	CASSIDPERSGYTDTQYF
15	TRBV6-5	TRBJ2-7	CASSWGRDSDYEQYF
12	TRBV5-4	TRBJ1-2	CASSLARDGYTF
14	TRBV9	TRBJ1-4	CASSPRGRSEKLFF
16	TRBV7-9	TRBJ2-7	CASSPSTGGSSYEQYF
16	TRBV19	TRBJ2-3	CASRSSLAGSTDTQYF
14	TRBV29-1	TRBJ2-2	CSVVENRGGGELFF
14	TRBV19	TRBJ1-1	CASSSKLLATEAFF
16	TRBV19	TRBJ1-5	CASKTGQLNSNQPQHF
16	TRBV27	TRBJ1-5	CASSPWIDGGNQPQHF
16	TRBV18	TRBJ1-4	CASSTGTALGYEKLFF
17	TRBV9	TRBJ1-6	CASSVYGTETYNSPLHF
13	TRBV15	TRBJ1-3	CATSGRAGNTIYF
13	TRBV6-6	TRBJ1-1	CASSWSVNTEAFF
12	TRBV5-6	TRBJ2-3	CASSLGLNTQYF
13	TRBV12-3/TRBV12-4	TRBJ1-5	CASSLRGDQPQHF
15	TRBV4-1	TRBJ1-2	CASSRSTGSNYGYTF
12	TRBV5-1	TRBJ2-7	CASSLDHNEQYF
11	TRBV6-6	TRBJ1-2	CASTPNYGYTF
13	TRBV6-5	TRBJ1-2	CASSWTGESGYTF
14	TRBV3-1/TRBV3-2	TRBJ1-2	CASSQAGRVYGYTF
15	TRBV19	TRBJ2-1	CASRPSAGSYNEQFF
14	TRBV19	TRBJ1-2	CASSSSQGFYGYTF
13	TRBV10-1	TRBJ1-1	CASSIGGNTEAFF
14	TRBV13	TRBJ1-6	CASSRTESNSPLHF
14	TRBV6-5	TRBJ1-1	CASSLGGGLSFAFF
11	TRBV20-1	TRBJ2-5	CSARALGFQYF
15	TRBV3-1/TRBV3-2	TRBJ1-2	CASSRPGGGRDGYTF
15	TRBV6-9	TRBJ1-1	CASSYQGTGGTEAFF
18	TRBV5-1	TRBJ2-2	CASSFYDLAGGKHGELFF
15	TRBV11-2	TRBJ2-7	CASSPQPGTGGEQYF
17	TRBV5-5	TRBJ2-6	CASSVRGWNSGANVLTF
15	TRBV15	TRBJ1-4	CATSRRDRGNEKLFF
11	TRBV20-1	TRBJ1-2	CSARGGNGYTF
13	TRBV5-1	TRBJ1-2	CASTYRGGYGYTF